A selection of T cell receptor beta chains follows, all from one sample in a study of blood T cell repertoires in COVID-19. Some clones are missing from TCRdb's copy, which holds only in-frame ones; the method was immunoSEQ multiplex PCR. In the table there are approximately 63,000 clones, 80% to 90% of which are singletons. Sequencing was performed on peripheral blood. These receptors were obtained from a woman of 80 years or more with active COVID-19. The CDR3 runs from the conserved cysteine through the conserved F or W. A D gene is named only where the DNA matches it firmly. Rows may omit the clone size; those that give it use once, few, many or a size class.

d_gene,abundance,v_gene,j_gene,CDR3nt,CDR3aa
NA,NA,TRBV5-6,TRBJ2-7,TGTGCCAGCAGCTTGGTCCAGGAGGGCGAGCAGTACTTC,CASSLVQEGEQYF
TRBD2,NA,TRBV6-5,TRBJ2-5,TGTGCCAGCAGCCAGGGACTAGCCGAGCGGGAGACCCAGTACTTC,CASSQGLAERETQYF
TRBD2,NA,TRBV27,TRBJ2-5,TGTGCCAGCAGTCCGACTAGCTTCCAGACCCAGTACTTC,CASSPTSFQTQYF
TRBD2,NA,TRBV7-7,TRBJ2-5,TGTGCTAGCAGCTTAGCGGGGGGGGGCCAAGAGACCCAGTACTTC,CASSLAGGGQETQYF
TRBD2,few,TRBV29-1,TRBJ2-5,TGCAGCGTTGAAGTGTCTAGCGGGGCCGCCCAGTACTTC,CSVEVSSGAAQYF
NA,NA,TRBV18,TRBJ1-1,TGTGCCAGCTCACTTCTTAAGGGGGTGAACACTGAAGCTTTCTTT,CASSLLKGVNTEAFF
NA,NA,TRBV3-1/TRBV3-2,TRBJ2-6,TGTGCCAGCAGCCAAGAATACTCTAGGATGTACTCTGGGGCCAACGTCCTGACTTTC,CASSQEYSRMYSGANVLTF
TRBD1,NA,TRBV10-2,TRBJ1-3,TGCGCCAGCAGTGCGGACAGGAGCCTCTCTGGAAACACCATATATTTT,CASSADRSLSGNTIYF
TRBD1,NA,TRBV7-8,TRBJ2-6,TGTGCCAGCAGCTTAGCCCTTATGGCCGGGACAGTCTTCTCTGGGGCCAACGTCCTGACTTTC,CASSLALMAGTVFSGANVLTF
NA,NA,TRBV6-2/TRBV6-3,TRBJ1-1,TGTGCCAGCAGTTCCAACACGAACACTGAAGCTTTCTTT,CASSSNTNTEAFF
NA,NA,TRBV7-9,TRBJ2-5,TGTGCCAGCAGCCTCTGGGACATACCTCAAGAGACCCAGTACTTC,CASSLWDIPQETQYF
NA,few,TRBV19,TRBJ1-1,TGTGCCAGTACCCAGGGCGGGGGTCGAGGGACTGAAGCTTTCTTT,CASTQGGGRGTEAFF
TRBD2,NA,TRBV4-1,TRBJ2-6,TGCGCCAGCAGCCAGCCGACTAGCGGGGTGGCCAACGTCCTGACTTTC,CASSQPTSGVANVLTF
NA,NA,TRBV18,TRBJ2-7,TGTGCCAGCTCCGACAGCGCTTCCTACGAGCAGTACTTC,CASSDSASYEQYF